Below, one TCR beta chain is given with its context. Its specificity is not known. These data come from a study of T cell responses to AZD1222 COVID-19 vaccine. The length of the CDR3 is 14 residues. Germline CDR1 and CDR2: LGHNA and YNFKEQ. Trimming cost V 0 bases and J 7 bases, with 12 bases left between them. Study findings and constraints: Donors were chiefly white British, with a greater number of females, and clonal diversity was perhaps underestimated. Breadth and depth of Spike-specific TCRs rose after two AZD1222 doses.

The repertoire was sequenced with immunoSEQ multiplex PCR; TCRdb's copy has only in-frame clones and lacks some. The sample records fewer than 90,000 clones, around 87% being singletons. This clonotype was obtained from an adult in good health. The J gene is TRBJ1-1, the V gene TRBV4-2; D unclear. Sample: peripheral blood, taken on day 0 of AZD1222 vaccination. The CDR3 protein is CASSQDPGRVEAFF. The CDR3, as DNA: TGTGCCAGCAGCCAAGATCCTGGGAGGGTTGAAGCTTTCTTT.